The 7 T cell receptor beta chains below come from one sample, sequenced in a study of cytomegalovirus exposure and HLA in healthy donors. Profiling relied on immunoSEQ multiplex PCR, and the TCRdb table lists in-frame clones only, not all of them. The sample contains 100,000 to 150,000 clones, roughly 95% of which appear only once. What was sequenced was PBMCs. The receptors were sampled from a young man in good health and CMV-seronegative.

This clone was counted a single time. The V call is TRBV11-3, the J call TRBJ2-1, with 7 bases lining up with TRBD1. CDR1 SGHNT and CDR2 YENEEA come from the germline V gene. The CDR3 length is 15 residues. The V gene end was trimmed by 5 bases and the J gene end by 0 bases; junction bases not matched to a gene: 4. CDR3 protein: CASSLDRSSYNEQFF. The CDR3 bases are TGTGCCAGCAGCCTGGACAGGAGCTCCTACAATGAGCAGTTCTTC.

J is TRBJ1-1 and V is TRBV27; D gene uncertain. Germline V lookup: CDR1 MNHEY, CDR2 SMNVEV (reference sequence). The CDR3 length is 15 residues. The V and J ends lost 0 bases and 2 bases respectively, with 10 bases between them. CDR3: CASSLSEELNTEAFF. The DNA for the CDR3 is TGTGCCAGCAGTTTATCCGAGGAGCTAAACACTGAAGCTTTCTTT.

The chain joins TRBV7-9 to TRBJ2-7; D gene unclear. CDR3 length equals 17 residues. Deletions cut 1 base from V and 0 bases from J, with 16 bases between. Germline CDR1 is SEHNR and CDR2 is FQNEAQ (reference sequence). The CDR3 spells CASSLGYGTTRSYEQYF. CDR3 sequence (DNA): TGTGCCAGCAGCTTAGGGTATGGAACTACCCGCTCCTACGAGCAGTACTTC.

The CDR3, as DNA: TGTGCCAGCAGTTTAGGAGGAGAAATTGCCTACGAGCAGTACTTC. Translation gives CASSLGGEIAYEQYF. V and J are TRBV28 and TRBJ2-7; D perhaps matches TRBD2 (5 bases). The CDR3 has 15 amino acids. Germline assignment: CDR1 MDHEN and CDR2 SYDVKM. Trimming shortened V by 2 bases and J by 2 bases, and 13 bases separated the two germline ends.

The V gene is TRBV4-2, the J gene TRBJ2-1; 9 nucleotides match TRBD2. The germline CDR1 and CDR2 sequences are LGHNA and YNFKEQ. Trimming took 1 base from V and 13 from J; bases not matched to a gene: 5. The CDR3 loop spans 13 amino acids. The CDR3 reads CASSQAALAGQFF. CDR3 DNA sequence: TGTGCCAGCAGCCAAGCGGCACTAGCGGGCCAGTTCTTC.

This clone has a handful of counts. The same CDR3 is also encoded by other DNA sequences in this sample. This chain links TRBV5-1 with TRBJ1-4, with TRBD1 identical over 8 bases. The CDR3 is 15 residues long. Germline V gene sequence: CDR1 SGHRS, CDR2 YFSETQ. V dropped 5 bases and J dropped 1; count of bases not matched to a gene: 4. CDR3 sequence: CASRSTGGTNEKLFF. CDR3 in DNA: TGCGCCAGCAGGAGTACAGGGGGAACTAATGAAAAACTGTTTTTT.

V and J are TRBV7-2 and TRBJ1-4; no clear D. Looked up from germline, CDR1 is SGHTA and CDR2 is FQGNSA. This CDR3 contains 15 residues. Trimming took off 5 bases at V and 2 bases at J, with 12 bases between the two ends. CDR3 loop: CASSLNSWTNEKLFF. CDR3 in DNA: TGTGCCAGCAGCCTTAACAGCTGGACTAATGAAAAACTGTTTTTT.